These 4 T cell receptor beta chains were all obtained from the same sample, sequenced in a study of blood T cell repertoires in COVID-19. Profiled with immunoSEQ multiplex PCR; TCRdb holds only in-frame clones, not every one. Of about 53,000 clones detected, around 84% appear once; the ten largest clones hold about 11%. The source material was peripheral blood. These receptors were taken from a man in his 70s with active COVID-19.

The chain is built from TRBV27 and TRBJ1-2; weak D call: TRBD1 (6 bases). Deletions cut 2 bases from V and 3 bases from J, with 10 bases between. Germline CDR1 is MNHEY and CDR2 is SMNVEV (reference sequence). The CDR3 is made up of 14 amino acids. This chain's CDR3 is CASSLGAGDYGYTF. DNA for the CDR3: TGTGCCAGCAGTTTAGGTGCAGGGGACTATGGCTACACCTTC.

This sequence joins TRBV19 and TRBJ1-5, with D tentatively TRBD1 (6 bases). From germline, CDR1 is LNHDA and CDR2 SQIVND (reference sequence). The V gene lost 4 bases and the J gene lost 2 bases, with 12 bases spanning the gap. The length of the CDR3 is 15 residues. The DNA for the CDR3 is TGTGCCAGTAGTAGGGGGCAGGCGGGCAATCAGCCCCAGCATTTT. Its translation is CASSRGQAGNQPQHF.

The rearrangement joins TRBV7-8 to TRBJ1-6; D gene unclear. Per germline, CDR1 SGHVS and CDR2 FQNEAQ. The CDR3 is 14 amino acids. Trimming took 3 bases from V and 3 from J, leaving 6 bases between them. This chain's CDR3 is CASSFPGYNSPLHF. The DNA for the CDR3 is TGTGCCAGCAGCTTTCCGGGCTATAATTCACCCCTCCACTTT.

The V and J genes are TRBV7-2 and TRBJ1-3, with D perhaps TRBD1 (5 bases). Per germline, CDR1 SGHTA and CDR2 FQGNSA. Trimming took 5 bases from V and 0 from J, leaving 14 bases between them. This CDR3 is 16 amino acids long. CDR3 region: CASSARTFRSGNTIYF. For the CDR3, the DNA is TGTGCCAGCAGCGCACGGACATTCCGCTCTGGAAACACCATATATTTT.